The clone carrying this T cell receptor (beta chain) occurred many times. The data were obtained in a study of T cells in Graves' hyperthyroidism and ophthalmopathy. The V end lost 1 base, the J end lost 2 bases, and 5 bases lay between the germline ends. This CDR3 is 13 amino acids long. Germline CDR1 SEHNR, CDR2 FQNEAQ (reference sequence). TCR beta CDR3 sequences were amplified from RNA transcripts. When the TCR CDR3 underwent first-round RT-PCR, the HTBI primer set was used. TCRdb re-derived calls from the multiplex PCR reads in MiXCR, one entry per CDR3 protein. The sample has hundreds of thousands of distinct CDR3 sequences, about 38% seen once.

The receptor was derived from a man aged 18 to 29 with Graves' hyperthyroidism. The sequenced sample consisted of blood. This rearrangement joins TRBV7-9 to TRBJ1-1; D unresolved. CDR3 sequence: CASSLEPNTEAFF. The CDR3, as DNA: TGTGCCAGCAGCTTAGAACCTAACACTGAAGCTTTCTTT.